The 6 T cell receptor beta chains below all came from one sample that was sequenced in a study of blood T cell repertoires in COVID-19. Sequenced by immunoSEQ multiplex PCR; TCRdb stores in-frame clones only, minus some. This sample has about 95,000 clones; about nine tenths occur once, and the top ten carry roughly 5.1%. Sequencing used peripheral blood. The receptor set was obtained from a man between 60 and 75 years old with COVID-19, enrolled during active disease.

This chain joins TRBV5-1 and TRBJ2-7, with 9 nucleotides matching TRBD2. The CDR3 is 14 residues long. V shed 4 bases, J shed 2 bases, and the junction held 4 bases outside the gene matches. Looked up from germline, CDR1 is SGHRS and CDR2 is YFSETQ. The CDR3 reads CASSPPSGAYEQYF. The CDR3 nucleotides are TGCGCCAGCAGCCCTCCTAGCGGGGCCTACGAGCAGTACTTC.

This clone has more than one count but fewer than ten. The chain couples TRBV11-2 to TRBJ1-2; D ambiguous. Trimming stripped 1 base from V and 4 bases from J, with 10 bases between. This CDR3 is built from 14 residues. Germline-derived CDR1 and CDR2 are SGHAT and FQNNGV. The CDR3 spells CASSLVRAAYGYTF. In nucleotides, the CDR3 is TGTGCCAGCAGCTTAGTGAGGGCCGCCTATGGCTACACCTTC.

The chain combines TRBV5-4 with TRBJ2-7; TRBD1 might be the D (6 bases). Trimming stripped 6 bases from V and 6 bases from J, with 16 bases between. CDR3 size: 13 residues. The V gene's germline CDR1 is SGHNT and CDR2 YYREEE (reference sequence). CDR3 sequence reads: CASTYRDVGEQYF. As DNA, the CDR3 is TGTGCCAGCACCTACAGGGACGTCGGCGAGCAGTACTTC.

This chain joins TRBV7-6 and TRBJ2-7; maybe TRBD2 (6 bases). Germline V gene data show CDR1 as SGHVS and CDR2 as FNYEAQ. The V and J ends lost 5 bases and 3 bases respectively, with 11 bases between them. The CDR3 loop spans 13 amino acids. CDR3 DNA: TGTGCCAGCAGCCCCGGGACTTTCTACGAGCAGTACTTC. Translated: CASSPGTFYEQYF.

The chain joins TRBV5-1 to TRBJ2-2, with TRBD2 matching over 9 bases. The CDR3 runs to 14 residues. V lost 2 bases and J lost 8; bases outside the gene matches: 4. Per germline, CDR1 SGHRS and CDR2 YFSETQ. The CDR3 loop is CASSLNLAGGELFF. The DNA for the CDR3 is TGCGCCAGCAGCTTAAACCTAGCGGGAGGGGAGCTGTTTTTT.

The CDR3 loop is CASSVGVGVTEAFF. DNA for the CDR3: TGTGCCAGCAGCGTAGGGGTCGGGGTCACTGAAGCTTTCTTT. V and J are TRBV9 and TRBJ1-1; D is undetermined. Germline V gene lookup returns CDR1 SGDLS and CDR2 YYNGEE. This CDR3 has 14 residues. V lost 0 bases, J lost 4 bases, and 10 bases lay in between.